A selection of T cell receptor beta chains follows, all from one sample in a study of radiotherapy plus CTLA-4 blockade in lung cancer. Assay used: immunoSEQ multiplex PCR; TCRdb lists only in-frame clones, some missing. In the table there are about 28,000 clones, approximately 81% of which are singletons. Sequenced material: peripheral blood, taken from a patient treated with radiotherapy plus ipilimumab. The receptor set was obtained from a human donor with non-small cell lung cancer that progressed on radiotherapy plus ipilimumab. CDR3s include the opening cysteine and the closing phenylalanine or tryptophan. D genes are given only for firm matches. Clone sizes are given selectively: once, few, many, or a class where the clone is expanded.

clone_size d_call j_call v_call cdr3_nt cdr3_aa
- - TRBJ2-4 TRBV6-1 TGTGCCAGCAGTGAAGGGGGAGCCAAAAACATTCAGTACTTC CASSEGGAKNIQYF
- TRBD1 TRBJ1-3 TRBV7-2 TGTGCCAGCAGCTTATGGGCGGGGACAGCTGGAAACACCATATATTTT CASSLWAGTAGNTIYF
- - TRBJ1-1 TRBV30 TGTGCCTGGAGTGCCTCAGCTAACACTGAAGCTTTCTTT CAWSASANTEAFF
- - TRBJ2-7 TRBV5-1 TGCGCCAGCAGCGACACAGGGGGGGTTGGCGAGCAGTACTTC CASSDTGGVGEQYF
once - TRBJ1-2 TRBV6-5 TGTGCCAGCAGTTCTGCCAGAGGGCATCAGAACGGCTACACCTTC CASSSARGHQNGYTF
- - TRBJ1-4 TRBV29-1 TGCAGCGTGGGGGAGCGCAGGAACGCAACTAATGAAAAACTGTTTTTT CSVGERRNATNEKLFF
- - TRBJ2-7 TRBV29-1 TGCAGCGTTGAAGATGAGGGGGGAACCTACGAGCAGTACTTC CSVEDEGGTYEQYF
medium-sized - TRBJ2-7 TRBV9 TGTGCCAGCAGCGTAGATGGGGGACGGGGATCCTACGAGCAGTACTTC CASSVDGGRGSYEQYF
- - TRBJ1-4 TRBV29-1 TGCAGCGTTGAAGGAGTCGGACAAGGCGAAAAACTGTTTTTT CSVEGVGQGEKLFF
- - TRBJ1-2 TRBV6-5 TGTGCCAGCAGTAGCCTTACATGGGGCTACACCTTC CASSSLTWGYTF
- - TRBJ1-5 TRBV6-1 TGTGCCAGCCACCCACTGGGGGGGGTGGGCCAGCCCCAGCATTTT CASHPLGGVGQPQHF
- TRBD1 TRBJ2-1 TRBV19 TGTGCCAGTAGTATTCTGGGACAGGGCTACAATGAGCAGTTCTTC CASSILGQGYNEQFF
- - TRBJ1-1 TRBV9 TGTGCCAGCAGCCCGGGGGTGAACACTGAAGCTTTCTTT CASSPGVNTEAFF
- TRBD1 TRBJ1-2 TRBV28 TGTGCCAGCAGTTTAGGGGGACAGGGACTCCGAGGGACCTTC CASSLGGQGLRGTF
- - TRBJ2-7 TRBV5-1 TGCGCCAGCAGCTTCGGACAAGCCTACGAGCAGTACTTC CASSFGQAYEQYF
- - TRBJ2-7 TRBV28 TGTGCCAGCAGCACCCTCCGACTTGACGGAACCTCCTACGAGCAGTACTTC CASSTLRLDGTSYEQYF
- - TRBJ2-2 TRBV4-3 TGCGCCAGCAGCCAAAGCTCATCGGGGGAGCTGTTTTTT CASSQSSSGELFF